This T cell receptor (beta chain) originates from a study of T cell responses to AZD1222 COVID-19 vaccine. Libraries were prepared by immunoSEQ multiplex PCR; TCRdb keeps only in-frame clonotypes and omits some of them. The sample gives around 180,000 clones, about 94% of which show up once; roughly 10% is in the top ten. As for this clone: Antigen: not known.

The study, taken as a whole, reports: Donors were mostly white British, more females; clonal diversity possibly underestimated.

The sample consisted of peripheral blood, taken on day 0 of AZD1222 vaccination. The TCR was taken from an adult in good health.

CDR3 region: CAWSVPWGTHQPQHF. Here the CDR3 DNA reads TGTGCCTGGAGTGTACCATGGGGAACCCATCAGCCCCAGCATTTT. The genes are TRBV30 and TRBJ1-5, with D unresolved. Germline V gene sequence: CDR1 GTSNPN, CDR2 SVGIG (reference sequence). The CDR3 has 15 residues. Trimming took 0 bases from V and 5 from J, leaving 14 bases between them.